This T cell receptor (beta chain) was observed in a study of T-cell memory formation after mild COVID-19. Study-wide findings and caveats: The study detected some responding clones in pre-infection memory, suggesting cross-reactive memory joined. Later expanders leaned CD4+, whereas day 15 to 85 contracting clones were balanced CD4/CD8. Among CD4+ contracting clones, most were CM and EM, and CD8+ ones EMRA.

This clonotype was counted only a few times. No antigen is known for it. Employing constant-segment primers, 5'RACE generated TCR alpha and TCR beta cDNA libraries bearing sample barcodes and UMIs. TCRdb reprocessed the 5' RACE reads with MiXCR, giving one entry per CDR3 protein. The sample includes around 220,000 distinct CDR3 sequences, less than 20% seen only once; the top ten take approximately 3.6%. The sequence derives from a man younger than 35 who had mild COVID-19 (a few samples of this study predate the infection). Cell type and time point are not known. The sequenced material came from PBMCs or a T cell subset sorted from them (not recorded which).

CDR3 in DNA: TGTGCCAGCAGTTTAGCGGGGGCCATAAATGAGCAGTTCTTC. This encodes CASSLAGAINEQFF. The V and J genes are TRBV9 and TRBJ2-1; TRBD2 aligns across 9 bases. Germline-derived CDR1 and CDR2 are SGDLS and YYNGEE. Trimming cost V 5 bases and J 7 bases; bases outside gene matches: 7. This CDR3 is built from 14 residues.